The rows below give T cell receptor beta chains drawn from one sample of a study of Ad26.COV2.S vaccination and SARS-CoV-2 variants. Profiling relied on immunoSEQ multiplex PCR, and the TCRdb table lists in-frame clones only, not all of them. This sample has about 420,000 clones; approximately 90% occur once, and the top ten carry around 3.6%. This material consisted of peripheral blood, taken in a trial of Ad26.COV2.S vaccine versus placebo. Receptors were obtained from a person aged 18 to 59 who received the Ad26.COV2.S COVID-19 vaccine or a placebo. CDR3s include the opening cysteine and the closing phenylalanine or tryptophan. Fields, in order: CDR3 length, D gene, V gene, J gene, CDR3 protein, CDR3 DNA. A D gene is named only where the DNA matches it firmly.

13	-	TRBV19	TRBJ1-1	CASSPGQYTEAFF	TGTGCCAGTAGTCCAGGACAGTACACTGAAGCTTTCTTT
16	-	TRBV23-1	TRBJ1-2	CASSQFPTDSNYGYTF	TGCGCCAGCAGTCAATTCCCGACGGATTCTAACTATGGCTACACCTTC
14	-	TRBV30	TRBJ2-3	CAWSVGARTDTQYF	TGTGCCTGGAGTGTGGGGGCCCGCACAGATACGCAGTATTTT
13	TRBD1	TRBV30	TRBJ2-7	CAWKGQGPYEQYF	TGTGCCTGGAAGGGACAGGGGCCCTACGAGCAGTACTTC
14	-	TRBV27	TRBJ2-1	CASKRVDSYNEQFF	TGTGCCAGCAAACGAGTGGACTCCTACAATGAGCAGTTCTTC
15	-	TRBV3-1/TRBV3-2	TRBJ2-7	CASSQERQTSYEQYF	TGTGCCAGCAGCCAAGAGAGACAGACCTCCTACGAGCAGTACTTC
13	-	TRBV2	TRBJ1-3	CASSWGNGNTIYF	TGTGCCAGCAGCTGGGGGAATGGAAACACCATATATTTT
15	TRBD2	TRBV7-3	TRBJ2-3	CASSSSGGRSDTQYF	TGTGCCAGCAGCTCTAGCGGGGGGAGGTCAGATACGCAGTATTTT
14	-	TRBV7-9	TRBJ1-4	CASSFQGTNEKLFF	TGTGCCAGCAGCTTTCAGGGGACCAATGAAAAACTGTTTTTT
15	TRBD1	TRBV28	TRBJ1-2	CASSLGQGREYGYTF	TGTGCCAGCAGTCTAGGACAGGGAAGAGAATATGGCTACACCTTC
14	-	TRBV13	TRBJ2-1	CASSLGLGLGEQFF	TGTGCCAGCAGCTTAGGCCTGGGGCTAGGTGAGCAGTTCTTC
15	TRBD1	TRBV15	TRBJ2-7	CATSREGQGLGEQYF	TGTGCCACCAGCAGAGAGGGACAGGGTCTGGGAGAGCAGTACTTC
14	-	TRBV6-5	TRBJ1-1	CASSYSRGASEAFF	TGTGCCAGCAGTTACTCTCGGGGAGCCTCTGAAGCTTTCTTT
16	TRBD1	TRBV4-1	TRBJ1-1	CASSGVAGQGNTEAFF	TGCGCCAGCAGCGGAGTTGCGGGACAGGGGAACACTGAAGCTTTCTTT
14	TRBD2	TRBV5-1	TRBJ2-2	CASRKRGPTGELFF	TGCGCCAGCAGAAAGCGGGGACCCACCGGGGAGCTGTTTTTT
16	-	TRBV19	TRBJ1-2	CASRDRRATANYGYTF	TGTGCCAGTAGGGATCGACGAGCAACGGCTAACTATGGCTACACCTTC
12	-	TRBV12-3/TRBV12-4	TRBJ2-4	CASSFGVDIQYF	TGTGCCAGCAGTTTTGGGGTGGACATTCAGTACTTC
13	-	TRBV11-3	TRBJ2-7	CASSFDSYGEQYF	TGTGCCAGCAGCTTCGACTCCTATGGCGAGCAGTACTTC
14	-	TRBV5-4	TRBJ2-2	CASSFRGNTGELFF	TGTGCCAGCAGCTTTAGGGGGAACACCGGGGAGCTGTTTTTT
13	-	TRBV27	TRBJ2-3	CASSLGITDTQYF	TGTGCCAGCAGTTTAGGCATCACAGATACGCAGTATTTT
16	-	TRBV28	TRBJ2-7	CASSSLRDTVSYEQYF	TGTGCCAGCAGTTCGCTCCGGGATACCGTTTCCTACGAGCAGTACTTC
12	-	TRBV11-1	TRBJ2-7	CASSSESYEQYF	TGTGCCAGCAGCAGCGAGTCCTACGAGCAGTACTTC
17	TRBD1	TRBV6-2/TRBV6-3	TRBJ2-1	CASSYHDRGFRYNEQFF	TGTGCCAGCAGTTACCATGACAGGGGGTTTAGATACAATGAGCAGTTCTTC
13	-	TRBV19	TRBJ1-4	CASSYNLAEKLFF	TGTGCCAGTAGTTACAACTTGGCTGAAAAACTGTTTTTT
15	-	TRBV15	TRBJ2-1	CATSRDSGAANEQFF	TGTGCCACCAGCAGAGATTCGGGGGCTGCTAATGAGCAGTTCTTC
15	TRBD2	TRBV7-2	TRBJ2-1	CASSSLAGGYNEQFF	TGTGCCAGCAGCAGCCTAGCGGGGGGATACAATGAGCAGTTCTTC
15	-	TRBV28	TRBJ1-1	CASSPGGRANTEAFF	TGTGCCAGCAGTCCAGGCGGACGGGCAAACACTGAAGCTTTCTTT